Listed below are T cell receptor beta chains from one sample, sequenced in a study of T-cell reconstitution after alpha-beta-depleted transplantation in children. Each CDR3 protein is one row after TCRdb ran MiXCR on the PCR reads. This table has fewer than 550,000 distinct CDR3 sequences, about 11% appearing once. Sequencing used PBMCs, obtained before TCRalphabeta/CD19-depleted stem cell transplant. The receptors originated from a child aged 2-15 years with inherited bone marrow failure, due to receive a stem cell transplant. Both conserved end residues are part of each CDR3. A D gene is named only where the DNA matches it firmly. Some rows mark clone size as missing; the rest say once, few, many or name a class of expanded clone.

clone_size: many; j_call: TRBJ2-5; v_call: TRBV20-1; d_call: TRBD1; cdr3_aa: CSAEALPTGAGGTQYF; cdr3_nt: TGCAGTGCCGAAGCGCTACCGACAGGGGCCGGTGGGACCCAGTACTTC
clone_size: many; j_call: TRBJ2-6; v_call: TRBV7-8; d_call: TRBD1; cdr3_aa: CASSIWGEQQGSGANVLTF; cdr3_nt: TGTGCCAGCAGCATATGGGGAGAACAACAGGGGTCTGGGGCCAACGTCCTGACTTTC
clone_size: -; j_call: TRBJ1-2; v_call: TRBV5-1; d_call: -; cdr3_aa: CASSLVGPPYGYTF; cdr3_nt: TGCGCCAGCAGCTTGGTGGGTCCTCCCTATGGCTACACCTTC
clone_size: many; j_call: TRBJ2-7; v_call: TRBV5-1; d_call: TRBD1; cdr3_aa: CASSLAIGQGASEQYF; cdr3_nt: TGCGCCAGCAGCTTGGCCATTGGACAGGGGGCGTCCGAGCAGTACTTC
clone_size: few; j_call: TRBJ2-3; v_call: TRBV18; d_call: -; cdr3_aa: CASSPPNYTQYF; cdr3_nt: TGTGCCAGCTCACCACCTAATTATACGCAGTATTTT
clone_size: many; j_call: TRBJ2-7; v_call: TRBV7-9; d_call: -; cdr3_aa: CASSFPAGDADYEQYF; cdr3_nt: TGTGCCAGCAGCTTTCCCGCAGGAGACGCCGACTACGAGCAGTACTTC
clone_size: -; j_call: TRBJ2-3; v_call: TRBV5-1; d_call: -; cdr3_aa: CASSSSGDTSTDTQYF; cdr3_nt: TGCGCCAGCAGCTCAAGCGGAGATACTAGCACAGATACGCAGTATTTT
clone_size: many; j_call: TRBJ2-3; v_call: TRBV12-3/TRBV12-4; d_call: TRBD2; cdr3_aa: CASSLAGRRTDTQYF; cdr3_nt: TGTGCCAGCAGTTTAGCCGGGAGGCGGACAGATACGCAGTATTTT
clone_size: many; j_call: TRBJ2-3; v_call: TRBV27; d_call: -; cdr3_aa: CASSFRFVSPADTQYF; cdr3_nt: TGTGCCAGCAGTTTTCGGTTCGTCTCTCCCGCAGATACGCAGTATTTT
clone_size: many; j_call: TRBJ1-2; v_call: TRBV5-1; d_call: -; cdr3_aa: CASSLLYGYTF; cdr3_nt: TGCGCCAGCAGCTTGCTTTATGGCTACACCTTC
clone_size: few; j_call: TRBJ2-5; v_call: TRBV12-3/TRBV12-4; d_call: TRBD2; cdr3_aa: CASSPRGGRTVRETQYF; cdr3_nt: TGTGCCAGCAGCCCACGGGGGGGGCGCACTGTTCGAGAGACCCAGTACTTC
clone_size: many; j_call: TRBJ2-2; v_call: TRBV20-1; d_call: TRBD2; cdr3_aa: CSAPRGGRGAGELFF; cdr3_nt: TGCAGTGCTCCCCGGGGGGGGAGAGGGGCCGGGGAGCTGTTTTTT
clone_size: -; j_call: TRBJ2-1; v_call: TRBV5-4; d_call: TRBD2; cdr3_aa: CASSFLVASGSRGEQFF; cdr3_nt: TGTGCCAGCAGCTTCCTGGTGGCTAGCGGGAGTAGAGGTGAGCAGTTCTTC
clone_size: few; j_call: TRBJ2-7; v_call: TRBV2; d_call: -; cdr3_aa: CASRELAFSLMQYF; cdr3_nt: TGTGCCAGCAGGGAACTGGCTTTCAGCCTTATGCAGTACTTC
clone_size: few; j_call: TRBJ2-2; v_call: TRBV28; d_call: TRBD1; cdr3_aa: CASTPTGATGELFF; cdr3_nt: TGTGCCAGCACCCCGACAGGGGCGACCGGGGAGCTGTTTTTT
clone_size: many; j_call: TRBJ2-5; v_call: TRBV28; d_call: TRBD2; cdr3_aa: CASSLSVLAGDQETQYF; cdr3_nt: TGTGCCAGCAGTTTATCGGTACTAGCGGGAGACCAAGAGACCCAGTACTTC
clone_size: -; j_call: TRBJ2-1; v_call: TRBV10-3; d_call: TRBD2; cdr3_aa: CAISTSGSPNEQFF; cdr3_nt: TGTGCCATCAGTACTAGCGGGAGCCCTAATGAGCAGTTCTTC
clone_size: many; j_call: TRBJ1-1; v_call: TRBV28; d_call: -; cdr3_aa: CASSGFRTGTWRAFF; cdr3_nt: TGTGCCAGCAGTGGATTTAGAACAGGGACTTGGCGAGCTTTCTTT
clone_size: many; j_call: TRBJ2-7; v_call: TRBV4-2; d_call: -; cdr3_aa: CASSRPDSYEQYF; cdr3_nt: TGTGCCAGCAGCCGGCCGGACTCCTACGAGCAGTACTTC
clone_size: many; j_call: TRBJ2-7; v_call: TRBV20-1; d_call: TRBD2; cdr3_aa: CSAPGLAGEQYF; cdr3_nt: TGCAGTGCTCCGGGACTAGCGGGCGAGCAGTACTTC
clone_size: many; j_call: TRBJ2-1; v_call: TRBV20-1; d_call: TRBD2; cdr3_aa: CSARDSSGIYNEQFF; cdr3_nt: TGCAGTGCTAGAGATTCCAGCGGGATCTACAATGAGCAGTTCTTC
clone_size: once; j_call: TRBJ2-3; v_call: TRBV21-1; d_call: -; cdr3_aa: CASSFWTSGVSTDTQYF; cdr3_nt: TGTGCCAGCAGCTTCTGGACTAGCGGGGTTAGCACAGATACGCAGTATTTT
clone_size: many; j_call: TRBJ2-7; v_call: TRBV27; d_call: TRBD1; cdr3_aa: CATRTGGRGEQYF; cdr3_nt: TGTGCCACCCGGACAGGGGGCAGGGGGGAGCAGTACTTC
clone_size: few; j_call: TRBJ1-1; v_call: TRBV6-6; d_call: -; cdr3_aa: CASSYGQAEAFF; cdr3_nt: TGTGCCAGCAGTTACGGGCAGGCCGAAGCTTTCTTT
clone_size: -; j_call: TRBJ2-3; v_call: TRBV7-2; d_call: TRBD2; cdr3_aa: CASSTSEYRTDTQYF; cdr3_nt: TGTGCCAGCAGTACTAGCGAATACCGCACAGATACGCAGTATTTT
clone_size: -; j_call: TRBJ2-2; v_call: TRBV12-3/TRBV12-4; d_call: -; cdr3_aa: CASSWIGGLSTGELFF; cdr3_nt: TGTGCCAGCAGTTGGATCGGGGGCCTATCCACCGGGGAGCTGTTTTTT
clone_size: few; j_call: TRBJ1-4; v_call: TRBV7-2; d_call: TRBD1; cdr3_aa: CASSQTGTGGEKLFF; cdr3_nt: TGTGCCAGCAGCCAAACCGGGACAGGTGGCGAAAAACTGTTTTTT
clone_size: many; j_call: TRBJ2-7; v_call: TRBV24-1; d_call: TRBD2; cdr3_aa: CATSAPLAGGSYEQYF; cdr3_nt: TGTGCCACCAGTGCCCCACTAGCGGGGGGGTCCTACGAGCAGTACTTC
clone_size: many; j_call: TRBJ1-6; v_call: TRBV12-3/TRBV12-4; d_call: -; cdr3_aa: CASRGGVPLHF; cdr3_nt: TGTGCCAGCAGGGGCGGAGTACCCCTCCACTTT
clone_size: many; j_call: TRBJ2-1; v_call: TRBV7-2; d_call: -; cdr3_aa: CASSLAPGNDEQFF; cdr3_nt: TGTGCCAGCAGCTTAGCCCCAGGGAACGATGAGCAGTTCTTC
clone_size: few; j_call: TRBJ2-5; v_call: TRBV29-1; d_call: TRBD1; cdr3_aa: CSGMGQGGEETQYF; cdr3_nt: TGCAGCGGGATGGGACAGGGGGGGGAGGAGACCCAGTACTTC
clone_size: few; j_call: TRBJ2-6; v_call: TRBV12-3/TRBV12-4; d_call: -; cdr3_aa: CASSLTPDSTGANVLTF; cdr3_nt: TGTGCCAGCAGTTTAACCCCGGACAGTACTGGGGCCAACGTCCTGACTTTC
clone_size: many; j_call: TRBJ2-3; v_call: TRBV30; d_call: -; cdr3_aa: CAWSDADQTTQYF; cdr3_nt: TGTGCCTGGAGTGATGCGGACCAAACGACGCAGTATTTT
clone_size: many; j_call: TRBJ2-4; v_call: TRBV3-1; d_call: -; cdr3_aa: CASSQRGENIQYF; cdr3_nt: TGTGCCAGCAGCCAACGTGGGGAAAACATTCAGTACTTC
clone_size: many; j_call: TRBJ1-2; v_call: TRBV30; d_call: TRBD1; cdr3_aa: CAWSVPTGGYGYTF; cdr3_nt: TGTGCCTGGAGTGTACCCACAGGGGGCTATGGCTACACCTTC
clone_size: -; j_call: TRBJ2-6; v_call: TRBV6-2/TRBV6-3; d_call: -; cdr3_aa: CASSPQGSGANVLTF; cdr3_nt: TGTGCCAGCAGTCCACAGGGATCTGGGGCCAACGTCCTGACTTTC
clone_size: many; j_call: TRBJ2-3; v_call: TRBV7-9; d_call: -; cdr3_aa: CASNGYRESTDTQYF; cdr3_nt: TGTGCCAGCAACGGTTACAGGGAAAGCACAGATACGCAGTATTTT
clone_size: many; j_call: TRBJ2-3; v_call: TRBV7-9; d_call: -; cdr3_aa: CASSFGISTDTQYF; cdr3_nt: TGTGCCAGCAGCTTCGGGATCAGCACAGATACGCAGTATTTT
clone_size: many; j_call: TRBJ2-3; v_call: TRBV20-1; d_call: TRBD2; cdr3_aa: CSASILRGGGTQYF; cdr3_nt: TGCAGTGCTAGTATATTGCGCGGGGGGGGTACGCAGTATTTT
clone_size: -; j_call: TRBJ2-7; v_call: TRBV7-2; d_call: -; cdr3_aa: CASSLGRQERLF; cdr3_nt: TGTGCCAGCAGCTTAGGCCGGCAGGAAAGGCTCTTC
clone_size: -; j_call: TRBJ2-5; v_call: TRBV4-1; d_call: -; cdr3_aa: CASSPGDVETQYF; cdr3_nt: TGCGCCAGCAGCCCTGGGGACGTAGAGACCCAGTACTTC
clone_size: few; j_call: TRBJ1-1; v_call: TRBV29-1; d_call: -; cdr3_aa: CSAPLAAGGTEAFF; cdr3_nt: TGCAGCGCCCCGCTGGCGGCGGGCGGCACTGAAGCTTTCTTT
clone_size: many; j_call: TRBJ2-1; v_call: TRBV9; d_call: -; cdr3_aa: CASSATHFSYNEQFF; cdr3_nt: TGTGCCAGCAGCGCCACCCACTTCTCCTACAATGAGCAGTTCTTC
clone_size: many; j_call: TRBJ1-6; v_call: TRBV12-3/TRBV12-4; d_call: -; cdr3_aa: CASSRQAPSPLHF; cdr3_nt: TGTGCCAGCAGCCGACAGGCCCCATCACCCCTCCACTTT
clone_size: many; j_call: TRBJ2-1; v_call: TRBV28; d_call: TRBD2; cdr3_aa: CASTRSLKAGGRGNEQFF; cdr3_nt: TGTGCCAGCACTCGGTCGCTCAAAGCGGGAGGGAGGGGTAATGAGCAGTTCTTC
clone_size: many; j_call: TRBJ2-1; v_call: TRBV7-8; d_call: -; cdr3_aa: CASSLALLAPSYNEQFF; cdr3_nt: TGTGCCAGCAGCTTAGCCCTTCTAGCCCCCTCCTACAATGAGCAGTTCTTC
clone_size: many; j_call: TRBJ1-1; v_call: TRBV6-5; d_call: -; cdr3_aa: CASSYGAEAFF; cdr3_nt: TGTGCCAGCAGTTACGGGGCTGAAGCTTTCTTT
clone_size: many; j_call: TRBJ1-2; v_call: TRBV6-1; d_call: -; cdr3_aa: CASRTWDPNYGYTF; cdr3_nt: TGTGCCAGCAGGACGTGGGATCCTAACTATGGCTACACCTTC
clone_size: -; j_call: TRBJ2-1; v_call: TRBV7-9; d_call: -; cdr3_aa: CASSPNLRPSSYNEQFF; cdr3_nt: TGTGCCAGCAGCCCAAACCTCCGTCCAAGCTCCTACAATGAGCAGTTCTTC
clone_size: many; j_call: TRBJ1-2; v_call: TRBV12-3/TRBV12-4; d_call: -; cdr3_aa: CARRKAANYGYTF; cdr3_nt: TGTGCCAGAAGAAAAGCAGCTAACTATGGCTACACCTTC
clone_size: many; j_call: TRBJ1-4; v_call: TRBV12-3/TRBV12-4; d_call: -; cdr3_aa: CASSRNAGTGEKLFF; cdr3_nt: TGTGCCAGCAGCCGGAATGCCGGGACGGGGGAAAAACTGTTTTTT
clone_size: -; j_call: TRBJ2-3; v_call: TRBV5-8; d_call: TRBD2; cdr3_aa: CASSLGAREGFADTQYF; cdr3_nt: TGTGCCAGCAGCTTGGGAGCCCGGGAGGGCTTCGCAGATACGCAGTATTTT
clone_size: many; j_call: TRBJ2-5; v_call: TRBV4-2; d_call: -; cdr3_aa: CASSRRPQETQYF; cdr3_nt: TGTGCCAGCAGCCGAAGGCCGCAAGAGACCCAGTACTTC
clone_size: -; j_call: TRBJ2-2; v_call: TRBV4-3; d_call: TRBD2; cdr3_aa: CASSQDPAGGGTGELFF; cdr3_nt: TGCGCCAGCAGCCAAGATCCAGCGGGAGGTGGGACCGGGGAGCTGTTTTTT